The present T cell receptor beta chain was sequenced within a study of blood T cell repertoires in COVID-19 (dated by TCRdb to 2020 to 2021). As for the study more broadly: Samples from collaborators originated in the United States, Italy and Spain and spanned both the acute and convalescent phases of COVID-19. The material from the prospective study consisted of cDNA or gDNA derived from T cells, B-cell-depleted T cells, or PBMCs. Deeply sampled blood TCRbeta repertoires from subjects exposed to, actively infected with, or recovered from COVID-19 were included in the dataset. The repertoires were released in a freely available public database intended as a resource for research on the immune response to SARS-CoV-2. The samples were drawn from two sources: the first 160 participants of the ongoing ImmuneRACE study, and fewer than 1,500 subjects contributed by 6 global collaborators. Nearly every sample came with metadata listing a de-identified subject ID, COVID-19 status, age in years and sex. Where available, HLA class I and class II types were taken from metadata supplied by the sample provider and were not determined by assay-based typing. Findings and caveats that apply to the study as a whole: Clinical and demographic metadata were provided uncurated, with the amount varying by source and participant.

Each collaborating institution followed its own protocols to collect whole blood in K2EDTA tubes. Collaborator samples were shipped for TCRbeta analysis as frozen whole blood, isolated PBMCs, or DNA extracted from either sample type. In the case of this clone: It lacks a known antigen. Base qualities are not recorded, but no much larger clone differs from it by a single base.

Per the germline V gene, SGHRS is the CDR1 and YFSETQ is the CDR2. The CDR3 spans 15 residues, from the cysteine through the phenylalanine. CDR3 DNA only is kept here, 45 bases in frame from base 1. From V the trimming removes 2 bases and from J it removes 7 bases, while the gene matches leave 6 bases of the junction unaccounted for. TCRbeta CDR3 regions were amplified from genomic DNA using the immunoSEQ Assay, a bias-controlled multiplex PCR. Concerning the study's data processing: Within the assay, amplification of reference gene primers was used to estimate how many nucleated cells each sample contained. To quantify the absolute abundance of each unique TCRbeta CDR3 rearrangement, sequence reads were collapsed and filtered. For each sample, productive Simpson clonality was calculated as the square root of Simpson's diversity index over productive rearrangements. Entries here come from immuneACCESS through TCRdb and include only in-frame sequences with V and J called. Some clones fail to appear in such tables; in the studies checked, an unresolved V gene covers under half of the shortfall, and the cause of the remainder is unknown. From that table come the V and J calls and clone size; the DNA was used to work out D and trimming. The sample table shows approximately 120,000 clones, and approximately 82% are seen once. The ten largest make up under 8% of the sample.

The sequence is built from TRBV5-1 and TRBJ2-2; TRBD1 lines up with 9 middle nucleotides. The sequenced sample consisted of peripheral blood. The source is a woman of 80 years or more with active or convalescent COVID-19. Read as DNA, the sequence is TGCGCCAGCAGCTTCGGACAGGGGCCCCTCGGGGAGCTGTTTTTT. This gives the protein CASSFGQGPLGELFF.